These T cell receptor beta chains were read from a single sample in a study of T cell repertoires in cytomegalovirus infection. Their antigens remain unidentified. MiXCR, applied by TCRdb to the reads, yields one record per CDR3 protein. The sample has roughly 500,000 distinct CDR3 sequences; more than 30% are singletons. The material sequenced was cultured PBMCs, taken from culture after CMV antigen stimulation. These TCRs come from a human donor in good health (CMV status not recorded). Some clones in this sample may be carry-over from other donors' samples. Both conserved end residues are part of each CDR3. The order of the fields is clone size, D gene, V gene, J gene, CDR3 DNA, CDR3 protein. The D gene is left open where the match is weak. Where a row states a size, it is once, few, many or the class of an expanded clone; other rows omit it.

abundance: few
d_gene: NA
v_gene: TRBV12-3/TRBV12-4
j_gene: TRBJ1-6
CDR3nt: TGTGCCAGCGGGATCCGGGAGGCCTATAATTCACCCCTCCACTTT
CDR3aa: CASGIREAYNSPLHF

abundance: NA
d_gene: NA
v_gene: TRBV4-3
j_gene: TRBJ1-2
CDR3nt: TGCGCCAGCAGCCAAGATCAGGACAGAGATTATTTGAATGGCTACACCTTC
CDR3aa: CASSQDQDRDYLNGYTF

abundance: NA
d_gene: TRBD1
v_gene: TRBV7-2
j_gene: TRBJ2-5
CDR3nt: TGTGCCAGCAGCTTGACAGGGAGACTGGAAGAGACCCAGTACTTC
CDR3aa: CASSLTGRLEETQYF

abundance: NA
d_gene: NA
v_gene: TRBV2
j_gene: TRBJ1-1
CDR3nt: TGTGCCGGGGAAACAGGGAACACTGAAGCTTTCTTT
CDR3aa: CAGETGNTEAFF

abundance: NA
d_gene: NA
v_gene: TRBV7-9
j_gene: TRBJ1-1
CDR3nt: TGTGCCAGCAGCTCCGGGGCTACCCGACTAGCCGCTGAAGCTTTCTTT
CDR3aa: CASSSGATRLAAEAFF

abundance: NA
d_gene: TRBD1
v_gene: TRBV12-3/TRBV12-4
j_gene: TRBJ1-1
CDR3nt: TGTGCCAGCAGTCCTCGACAGGGGAGATTGAACACTGAAGCTTTCTTT
CDR3aa: CASSPRQGRLNTEAFF

abundance: few
d_gene: TRBD1
v_gene: TRBV7-9
j_gene: TRBJ1-2
CDR3nt: TGTGCCAGCAGCTTAGAGCAGGGGGCGTCCTATGGCTACACCTTC
CDR3aa: CASSLEQGASYGYTF

abundance: NA
d_gene: NA
v_gene: TRBV28
j_gene: TRBJ2-4
CDR3nt: TGTGCCAGCAGTTCACCTGTCCACCGGGACGCCAAAAACATTCAGTACTTC
CDR3aa: CASSSPVHRDAKNIQYF

abundance: NA
d_gene: TRBD2
v_gene: TRBV5-1
j_gene: TRBJ2-5
CDR3nt: TGCGCCAGCTCCTGGGGGTCGGGGGGTGAAGAGACCCAGTACTTC
CDR3aa: CASSWGSGGEETQYF

abundance: few
d_gene: NA
v_gene: TRBV5-1
j_gene: TRBJ1-5
CDR3nt: TGCGCCAGCAGCTTGGGGAACAGGGATCAGCCCCAGCATTTT
CDR3aa: CASSLGNRDQPQHF

abundance: many
d_gene: NA
v_gene: TRBV7-2
j_gene: TRBJ1-5
CDR3nt: TGTGCCAGCAGCTACACAGGGCACCCGAATCAGCCCCAGCATTTT
CDR3aa: CASSYTGHPNQPQHF

abundance: few
d_gene: NA
v_gene: TRBV2
j_gene: TRBJ1-1
CDR3nt: TGTGCCAGCAGTCCTACGACGTCTGACGCACCTGAAGCTTTCTTT
CDR3aa: CASSPTTSDAPEAFF

abundance: few
d_gene: NA
v_gene: TRBV20-1
j_gene: TRBJ2-1
CDR3nt: TGCAGTGCTCAAAATCGGGGGCAGTGGACGGGAACTGTCAATGAGCAGTTCTTC
CDR3aa: CSAQNRGQWTGTVNEQFF

abundance: NA
d_gene: NA
v_gene: TRBV20-1
j_gene: TRBJ1-6
CDR3nt: TGCAGTGCTAGAGATTGGGACGCGCCATCACCCCTCCACTTT
CDR3aa: CSARDWDAPSPLHF

abundance: few
d_gene: NA
v_gene: TRBV6-2/TRBV6-3
j_gene: TRBJ2-5
CDR3nt: TGTGCCAGCACCGGTCAGGGAATTTGGGAGACCCAGTACTTC
CDR3aa: CASTGQGIWETQYF

abundance: NA
d_gene: TRBD1
v_gene: TRBV30
j_gene: TRBJ2-2
CDR3nt: TGTGCCTGGGACAGGGTTGCGAACACCGGGGAGCTGTTTTTT
CDR3aa: CAWDRVANTGELFF

abundance: once
d_gene: NA
v_gene: TRBV28
j_gene: TRBJ1-1
CDR3nt: TGTGCCAGCAAGGGGGGCAGGGGTGAAGCTTTCTTT
CDR3aa: CASKGGRGEAFF

abundance: NA
d_gene: NA
v_gene: TRBV29-1
j_gene: TRBJ1-4
CDR3nt: TGCAGCGTTGAAGATCCCAACTATCCTGGAAAACTGTTTTTT
CDR3aa: CSVEDPNYPGKLFF

abundance: many
d_gene: NA
v_gene: TRBV7-2
j_gene: TRBJ1-1
CDR3nt: TGTGCCAGCAGCTTAAGGCAGGACGACGCTGAAGCTTTCTTT
CDR3aa: CASSLRQDDAEAFF

abundance: NA
d_gene: TRBD1
v_gene: TRBV28
j_gene: TRBJ2-3
CDR3nt: TGTGCCAGCAGTCCCACGTGGGACAGAAGCACAGATACGCAGTATTTT
CDR3aa: CASSPTWDRSTDTQYF

abundance: NA
d_gene: TRBD1
v_gene: TRBV6-1
j_gene: TRBJ1-1
CDR3nt: TGTGCCAGCAGGGGACAGGCGAAGAGAGTCACTGAAGCTTTCTTT
CDR3aa: CASRGQAKRVTEAFF

abundance: few
d_gene: TRBD1
v_gene: TRBV6-6
j_gene: TRBJ2-1
CDR3nt: TGTGCCAGCAGTTACTCAGTCCGACAGGGGAGGAATGAGCAGTTCTTC
CDR3aa: CASSYSVRQGRNEQFF

abundance: NA
d_gene: TRBD2
v_gene: TRBV4-1
j_gene: TRBJ2-7
CDR3nt: TGCGCCAGCAGCCAGCAAACCGGGACTAGCGGGAGGAGCAATGAGCAGTACTTC
CDR3aa: CASSQQTGTSGRSNEQYF

abundance: few
d_gene: NA
v_gene: TRBV7-4
j_gene: TRBJ2-1
CDR3nt: TGTGCCAGCAGCCATAACGACAGACTTCGCAATGAGCAGTTCTTC
CDR3aa: CASSHNDRLRNEQFF

abundance: NA
d_gene: TRBD1
v_gene: TRBV6-5
j_gene: TRBJ1-3
CDR3nt: TGTGCCAGCAGTTGGTCTACAGGGGTCGGAAACACCATATATTTT
CDR3aa: CASSWSTGVGNTIYF

abundance: NA
d_gene: TRBD1
v_gene: TRBV29-1
j_gene: TRBJ2-7
CDR3nt: TGCAGCGTTGAATTGGACAGGGCTAACGAGCAGTACTTC
CDR3aa: CSVELDRANEQYF

abundance: NA
d_gene: NA
v_gene: TRBV5-4
j_gene: TRBJ2-3
CDR3nt: TGTGCCAGCAGCTTGGCGCCGTCCGGGGGCGATACGCAGTATTTT
CDR3aa: CASSLAPSGGDTQYF

abundance: NA
d_gene: NA
v_gene: TRBV15
j_gene: TRBJ1-1
CDR3nt: TGTGCCACCAGCAGAGGAGGATCGAGCACTGAAGCTTTCTTT
CDR3aa: CATSRGGSSTEAFF

abundance: NA
d_gene: TRBD2
v_gene: TRBV18
j_gene: TRBJ2-1
CDR3nt: TGTGCCAGCCAAAAAGTAGCGGGAGTCTATGAGCAGTTCTTC
CDR3aa: CASQKVAGVYEQFF

abundance: few
d_gene: NA
v_gene: TRBV2
j_gene: TRBJ2-1
CDR3nt: TGTGCCAGCAGTGAATTGCAACGATCCGGGACCGCCGTTTACAATGAGCAGTTCTTC
CDR3aa: CASSELQRSGTAVYNEQFF

abundance: NA
d_gene: NA
v_gene: TRBV28
j_gene: TRBJ2-5
CDR3nt: TGTGCCAGCACCTTCGGTGGGCAGGGACAAGAGACCCAGTACTTC
CDR3aa: CASTFGGQGQETQYF

abundance: NA
d_gene: NA
v_gene: TRBV7-2
j_gene: TRBJ1-5
CDR3nt: TGTGCCAGCAGCTTAAGTAGATGGAATCAGCCCCAGCATTTT
CDR3aa: CASSLSRWNQPQHF

abundance: NA
d_gene: TRBD2
v_gene: TRBV7-2
j_gene: TRBJ2-5
CDR3nt: TGTGCCAGCAGCTCAACTCTAGCGGGTGGCGCGGCCCAGTACTTC
CDR3aa: CASSSTLAGGAAQYF

abundance: few
d_gene: TRBD2
v_gene: TRBV6-6
j_gene: TRBJ2-1
CDR3nt: TGTGCCAGCAGTTACTCGGCTAGCGGGACCTTCGAGTTCTTC
CDR3aa: CASSYSASGTFEFF

abundance: NA
d_gene: NA
v_gene: TRBV20-1
j_gene: TRBJ1-2
CDR3nt: TGCAGTGCTAGAGAGGAGGGCAGGCCGAACTATGGCTACACCTTC
CDR3aa: CSAREEGRPNYGYTF

abundance: NA
d_gene: NA
v_gene: TRBV7-9
j_gene: TRBJ1-5
CDR3nt: TGTGCCAGCAGCTCAGCCGTATCCGGGCGGCAGCCCCAGCATTTT
CDR3aa: CASSSAVSGRQPQHF

abundance: NA
d_gene: TRBD1
v_gene: TRBV4-2
j_gene: TRBJ2-7
CDR3nt: TGTGCCAGCAGCCAACCCATCACAGGGGGCGAGCAGTACTTC
CDR3aa: CASSQPITGGEQYF

abundance: NA
d_gene: NA
v_gene: TRBV12-3/TRBV12-4
j_gene: TRBJ1-1
CDR3nt: TGTGCCAGCAGTTTACAGGGATTAACGGACACTGAAGCTTTCTTT
CDR3aa: CASSLQGLTDTEAFF

abundance: NA
d_gene: NA
v_gene: TRBV12-3/TRBV12-4
j_gene: TRBJ1-6
CDR3nt: TGTGCCAGCAGTCCGACAGTCAAGGGTAATTCACCCCTCCACTTT
CDR3aa: CASSPTVKGNSPLHF

abundance: NA
d_gene: TRBD2
v_gene: TRBV19
j_gene: TRBJ2-3
CDR3nt: TGTGCCAGTAGGTCGTGGGTAGCGGGAGGAGACCGAGGGTCGACAGATACGCAGTATTTT
CDR3aa: CASRSWVAGGDRGSTDTQYF

abundance: NA
d_gene: TRBD1
v_gene: TRBV11-3
j_gene: TRBJ2-7
CDR3nt: TGTGCCAGCAGCTTAGTGGGACAGGGAAGCTCCTACGAGCAGTACTTC
CDR3aa: CASSLVGQGSSYEQYF

abundance: NA
d_gene: TRBD2
v_gene: TRBV9
j_gene: TRBJ2-3
CDR3nt: TGTGCCAGCAACCCGGGAGGGCCAGATACGCAGTATTTT
CDR3aa: CASNPGGPDTQYF

abundance: NA
d_gene: TRBD2
v_gene: TRBV4-1
j_gene: TRBJ2-7
CDR3nt: TGCGCCAGCAGCCAAGATCGACTGGGCGGGAGCCAACAGTACGAGCAGTACTTC
CDR3aa: CASSQDRLGGSQQYEQYF

abundance: NA
d_gene: TRBD1
v_gene: TRBV12-3/TRBV12-4
j_gene: TRBJ1-6
CDR3nt: TGTGCCAGCAGTTCCGGGACAGGTGAGCTTTGGACCCTCCACTTT
CDR3aa: CASSSGTGELWTLHF